The 12 T cell receptor beta chains presented below share a single source sample, sequenced in a study of blood T cell repertoires in COVID-19. The assay was immunoSEQ multiplex PCR, and TCRdb's table has in-frame clones only and misses some. The sample shows some 65,000 clones, about 86% of them seen only once. The sample consisted of peripheral blood. These receptor sequences come from a man in his forties or fifties with COVID-19, enrolled during active disease.

This chain uses TRBV4-1 with TRBJ2-7, with D tentatively TRBD1 (6 bases). The germline gives CDR1 MGHRA, CDR2 YSYEKL. The CDR3 runs to 12 residues. The V end lost 6 bases, the J end lost 6 bases, and 12 bases lay between the germline ends. The CDR3 spells CASSQGTGEQYF. For the CDR3, the DNA is TGCGCCAGCAGTCAGGGGACCGGCGAGCAGTACTTC.

The chain recombines TRBV9 with TRBJ2-3; D is possibly TRBD1 (5 bases). This CDR3 has 14 residues. Between the trimmed V and J ends, which lost 0 bases and 5 bases, there was a span of 10 bases. The germline V gene encodes CDR1 SGDLS and CDR2 YYNGEE. The CDR3 nucleotides read TGTGCCAGCAGCGTAGTAGCAGGGCTAGATACGCAGTATTTT. This sequence encodes CASSVVAGLDTQYF.

This clone has more than one count but fewer than ten. V usage is TRBV19 and J usage is TRBJ1-5; 8 bases are shared with TRBD1. Per germline, CDR1 LNHDA and CDR2 SQIVND (reference sequence). CDR3 length equals 14 residues. V lost 8 bases, J lost 4 bases, and 7 bases stayed unmatched. The CDR3 sequence: CASSSGGGNQPQHF. DNA of the CDR3: TGTGCCAGTTCCTCAGGGGGCGGGAATCAGCCCCAGCATTTT.

A single count supports this clone. The chain uses TRBV5-4 and TRBJ2-5; perhaps TRBD2 as D (6 bases). CDR1 is SGHNT, CDR2 YYREEE, per germline (reference sequence). The CDR3 covers 13 residues. The ends were cut back, 7 bases at V and 3 bases at J, with 13 bases in the middle. The CDR3 DNA reads as TGTGCCAGCTCCGCGGGGCCCAAAGAGACCCAGTACTTC. It yields the protein CASSAGPKETQYF.

The chain employs TRBV9 and TRBJ1-6; a weak D match, TRBD1 (6 bases). CDR1 SGDLS and CDR2 YYNGEE come from the germline V gene. Trimming took off 4 bases at V and 7 bases at J, with 12 bases between the two ends. This CDR3 contains 14 residues. CDR3 amino acids: CASSNRQENSPLHF. The CDR3 coding sequence is TGTGCCAGCAGCAACCGACAGGAGAATTCACCCCTCCACTTT. The whole variable domain, remainder taken from reference TRBV9 and TRBJ1-6, is DSGVTQTPKHLITATGQRVTLRCSPRSGDLSVYWYQQSLDQGLQFLIQYYNGEERAKGNILERFSAQQFPDLHSELNLSSLELGDSALYFCASSNRQENSPLHFGNGTRLTVT.

The CDR3 DNA follows: TGTGCCAGCAGCCAAGATCTTGGACAGCTGAATGAGCAGTTCTTC. Translation: CASSQDLGQLNEQFF. The chain has TRBV3-1 (or the pseudogene TRBV3-2) and TRBJ2-1; weak D call: TRBD1 (6 bases). Germline values: CDR1 LGHDT, CDR2 YNNKEL (reference sequence). This CDR3 has 15 residues. Trimming took off 0 bases at V and 7 bases at J, with 13 bases between the two ends.

This clone was counted a single time. The chain is built from TRBV6-5 and TRBJ2-2, with 9 bases aligning to TRBD2. The germline gives CDR1 MNHEY, CDR2 SVGAGI. The CDR3 is made up of 16 amino acids. The V gene end was trimmed by 2 bases and the J gene end by 4 bases; junction bases not matched to a gene: 5. In DNA form, the CDR3 reads TGTGCCAGCAGTTACGTGACTAGCGGTTTCACCGGGGAGCTGTTTTTT. It codes for CASSYVTSGFTGELFF.

This chain joins TRBV5-4 and TRBJ2-1, with 7 bases identical to TRBD2. The CDR3 sequence is 16 residues long. The J segment lost 4 bases and the V segment lost 5 bases, leaving 12 bases of the junction unmatched. In germline, CDR1 is SGHNT, CDR2 YYREEE (reference sequence). CDR3 region: CASSQTLAVFYNEQFF. CDR3 in DNA: TGTGCCAGCAGTCAGACCCTAGCGGTCTTTTACAATGAGCAGTTCTTC.

The chain couples TRBV30 to TRBJ1-2, with D possibly TRBD1 on 6 matching bases. Trimming took off 0 bases at V and 8 bases at J, with 13 bases between the two ends. The CDR3 extends over 13 amino acids. The V gene's germline CDR1 is GTSNPN and CDR2 SVGIG (reference sequence). The DNA of the CDR3 is TGTGCCTGGAGTGTACGGCGGGGGCTGGGCTACACCTTC. Translated: CAWSVRRGLGYTF.

V and J are TRBV3-1 (or the pseudogene TRBV3-2) and TRBJ1-2; D is unclear. Germline V gene lookup returns CDR1 LGHDT and CDR2 YNNKEL (reference sequence). The ends were cut back, 6 bases at V and 6 bases at J, with 17 bases in the middle. This CDR3 comprises 14 residues. CDR3 residues: CASRQIDGADGYTF. CDR3 sequence (DNA): TGTGCCAGCAGGCAAATCGACGGAGCCGATGGCTACACCTTC.

This clone was detected only once. The CDR3 sequence is CASMGQGGSNYGYTF. The CDR3 region has the DNA TGTGCCAGCATGGGACAGGGAGGGTCTAACTATGGCTACACCTTC. This sequence joins TRBV6-8 and TRBJ1-2; 9 positions agree with TRBD1. Germline V gives CDR1 MNHGY, CDR2 SAAAGT. V lost 7 bases to trimming and J lost 0 bases; unmatched junction nucleotides: 6. The CDR3 is 15 amino acids.

The V and J genes are TRBV3-1 (or the pseudogene TRBV3-2) and TRBJ1-2; TRBD1 matches 7 bases. The CDR3 has 14 amino acids. The germline CDR1 and CDR2 sequences are LGHDT and YNNKEL (reference sequence). V dropped 4 bases and J dropped 7; count of bases not matched to a gene: 9. The CDR3 here is CASSPIGGDLGYTF. The CDR3 DNA reads as TGTGCCAGCAGCCCTATAGGGGGCGATCTTGGCTACACCTTC.